These 10 T cell receptor beta chains were all obtained from the same sample, sequenced in a study of response to subunit inactivated influenza vaccine. In TCRdb, the RT-PCR reads were re-called with MiXCR into one record per CDR3 protein. The table has about 620,000 distinct CDR3 sequences, 11% seen once. The same data also went into a second study, on T cells expressing NK-cell markers. That investigation notes: Libraries used 5'RACE template switching adding universal primer site and UMIs.

The sequencing used PBMCs from blood, collected on the day of vaccination. These TCRs come from a man in his forties or fifties who received an inactivated influenza vaccine.

The chain links TRBV20-1 to TRBJ1-6, with 9 nucleotides matching TRBD1. The CDR3 loop spans 15 amino acids. Trimming at V came to 6 bases and at J to 4 bases, leaving 7 bases not matched to a gene. Germline V gene sequence: CDR1 DFQATT, CDR2 SNEGSKA (reference sequence). The CDR3 region is CSAGQGVSYNSPLHF. CDR3 coding DNA: TGCAGTGCGGGACAGGGCGTCTCATATAATTCACCCCTCCACTTT.

The V gene is TRBV7-9, the J gene TRBJ1-3; a possible D gene is TRBD1 (5 bases). With 6 bases removed from V and 0 bases from J, the gap between germline ends came to 9 bases. The CDR3 runs to 14 residues. The germline V gene encodes CDR1 SEHNR and CDR2 FQNEAQ (reference sequence). For the CDR3, the DNA is TGTGCCAGCAGTCGGACATACTCTGGAAACACCATATATTTT. It encodes CASSRTYSGNTIYF.

This clonotype was observed a few times. The rearrangement links TRBV20-1 to TRBJ1-5; possibly TRBD1 for D (6 bases). Trimming removed 6 bases from V and 1 base from J, with 13 bases in between. Per germline, CDR1 DFQATT and CDR2 SNEGSKA (reference sequence). The CDR3 covers 14 residues. CDR3: CSATAGTSNQPQHF. The CDR3 nucleotides read TGCAGTGCGACCGCCGGGACAAGCAATCAGCCCCAGCATTTT.

V usage is TRBV11-1 and J usage is TRBJ2-1; tentative D call: TRBD2 (7 bases). The germline V gene has CDR1 SGHAT and CDR2 FQDESV (reference sequence). The CDR3 has 18 residues. V was trimmed by 5 bases and J by 8 bases, leaving 28 bases between them. The CDR3 bases are TGTGCCAGCAGCCTCCTTGCGGTGCGGGGGACCCACAGGGATGAGCAGTTCTTC. Amino acids: CASSLLAVRGTHRDEQFF.

In this sample, this clonotype turned up a few times. Here the CDR3 reads CATSEDSYNEQFF. In nucleotides, the CDR3 is TGTGCCACCAGTGAGGACTCCTACAATGAGCAGTTCTTC. The chain has TRBV24-1 and TRBJ2-1; D is undetermined. Germline assignment: CDR1 KGHDR and CDR2 SFDVKD. V was clipped by 4 bases and J by 0 bases, with 3 bases between them. The CDR3 extends over 13 amino acids.

The CDR3 DNA reads as TGTGCCAGCAGCCAGGGGACTACGATGTACAATGAGCAGTTCTTC. The encoded protein is CASSQGTTMYNEQFF. The gene calls are TRBV3-1 and TRBJ2-1; 7 bases map to TRBD2. Germline CDR1 and CDR2: LGHDT and YNNKEL (reference sequence). V lost 3 bases, J lost 4 bases, and 6 bases stayed unmatched. This CDR3 is built from 15 residues.

This clonotype was seen at least ten times. V and J are TRBV7-2 and TRBJ1-2; the match to TRBD1 covers 8 bases. V trimming: 5 bases; J trimming: 7 bases; junction bases outside the gene matches: 9. There are 14 residues in the CDR3. Germline CDR1 and CDR2: SGHTA and FQGNSA. The CDR3 loop is CASSPDRGKGGYTF. In DNA form, the CDR3 reads TGTGCCAGCAGCCCCGACAGGGGTAAGGGTGGCTACACCTTC.

This clonotype came up a few times. J is TRBJ2-7 and V is TRBV29-1; D ambiguous. V was clipped by 6 bases and J by 1 base, with 7 bases between them. Germline V CDR1 and CDR2: SQVTM, ANQGSEA. The CDR3 is made up of 11 amino acids. The CDR3 here is CSVRTSYEQYF. Here the CDR3 DNA reads TGCAGCGTGAGGACGTCCTACGAGCAGTACTTC.

The chain is built from TRBV7-6 and TRBJ2-3, with 8 bases that match TRBD2. The CDR3 spans 16 residues. CDR1 and CDR2 (germline): SGHVS, FNYEAQ. The trim removed 1 base at V and 8 bases at J, leaving 11 bases unmatched. CDR3 sequence (DNA): TGTGCCAGCAGCTTAGTAGTGGGTTTCCGGGAGGGTACGCAGTATTTT. This translates into CASSLVVGFREGTQYF.

There are a few counts of this clonotype. The chain has TRBV5-1 and TRBJ1-1; the D is unclear. Looked up from germline, CDR1 is SGHRS and CDR2 is YFSETQ. Trimming removed 0 bases from V and 10 bases from J, with 10 bases in between. This CDR3 contains 12 residues. CDR3 nucleotide sequence: TGCGCCAGCAGCTTGGATCAATCGGGAGCTTTCTTT. Translating it yields CASSLDQSGAFF.